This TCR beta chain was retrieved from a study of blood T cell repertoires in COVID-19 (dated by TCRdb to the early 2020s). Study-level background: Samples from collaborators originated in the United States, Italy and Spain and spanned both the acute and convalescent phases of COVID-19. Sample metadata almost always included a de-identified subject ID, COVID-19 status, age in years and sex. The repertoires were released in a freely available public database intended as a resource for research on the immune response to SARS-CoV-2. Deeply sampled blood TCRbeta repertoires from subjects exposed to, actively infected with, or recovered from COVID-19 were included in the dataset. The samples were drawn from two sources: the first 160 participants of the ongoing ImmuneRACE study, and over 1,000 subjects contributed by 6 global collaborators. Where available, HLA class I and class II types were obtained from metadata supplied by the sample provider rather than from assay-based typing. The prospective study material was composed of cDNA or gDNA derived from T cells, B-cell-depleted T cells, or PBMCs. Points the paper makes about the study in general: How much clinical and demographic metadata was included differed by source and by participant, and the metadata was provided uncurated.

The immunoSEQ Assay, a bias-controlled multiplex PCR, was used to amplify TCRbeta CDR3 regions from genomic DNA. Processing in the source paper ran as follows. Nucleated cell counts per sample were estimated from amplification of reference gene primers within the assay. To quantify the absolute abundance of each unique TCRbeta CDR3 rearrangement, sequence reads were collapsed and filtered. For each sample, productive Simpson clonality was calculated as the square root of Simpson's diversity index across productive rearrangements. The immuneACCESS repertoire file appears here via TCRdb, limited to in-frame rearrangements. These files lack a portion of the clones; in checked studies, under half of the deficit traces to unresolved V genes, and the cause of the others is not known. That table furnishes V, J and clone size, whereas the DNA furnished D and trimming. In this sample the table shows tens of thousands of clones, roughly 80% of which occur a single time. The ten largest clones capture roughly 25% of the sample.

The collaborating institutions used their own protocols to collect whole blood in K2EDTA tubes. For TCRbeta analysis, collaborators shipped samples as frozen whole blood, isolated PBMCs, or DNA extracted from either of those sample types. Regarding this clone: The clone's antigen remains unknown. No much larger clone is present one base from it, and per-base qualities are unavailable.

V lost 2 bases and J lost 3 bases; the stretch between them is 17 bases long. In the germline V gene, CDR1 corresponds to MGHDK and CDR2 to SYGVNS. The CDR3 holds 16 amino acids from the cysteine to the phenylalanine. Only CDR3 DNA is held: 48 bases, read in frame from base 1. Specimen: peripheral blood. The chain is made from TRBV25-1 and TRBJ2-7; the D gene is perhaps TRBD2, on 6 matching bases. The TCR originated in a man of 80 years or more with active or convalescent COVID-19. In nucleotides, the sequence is TGTGCCAGCAGTGAACCCTCCCGGGTCGGGGGCTACGAGCAGTACTTC. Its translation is CASSEPSRVGGYEQYF.